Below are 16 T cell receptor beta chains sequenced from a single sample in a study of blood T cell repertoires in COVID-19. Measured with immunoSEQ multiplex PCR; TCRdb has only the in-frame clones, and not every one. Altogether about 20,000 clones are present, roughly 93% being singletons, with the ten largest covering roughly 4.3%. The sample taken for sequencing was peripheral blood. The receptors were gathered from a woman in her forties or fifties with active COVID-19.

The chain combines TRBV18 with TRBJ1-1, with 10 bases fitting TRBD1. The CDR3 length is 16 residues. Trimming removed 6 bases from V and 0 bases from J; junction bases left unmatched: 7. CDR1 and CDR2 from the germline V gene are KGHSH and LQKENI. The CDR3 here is CASSRDRGWVNTEAFF. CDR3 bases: TGTGCCAGCTCCCGGGACAGGGGATGGGTGAACACTGAAGCTTTCTTT.

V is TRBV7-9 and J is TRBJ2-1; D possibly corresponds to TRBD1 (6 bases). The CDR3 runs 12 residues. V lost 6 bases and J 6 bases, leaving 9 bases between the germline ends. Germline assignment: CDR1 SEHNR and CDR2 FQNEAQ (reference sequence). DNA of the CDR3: TGTGCCAGCAGGGGGGCCGGCAATGAGCAGTTCTTC. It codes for CASRGAGNEQFF.

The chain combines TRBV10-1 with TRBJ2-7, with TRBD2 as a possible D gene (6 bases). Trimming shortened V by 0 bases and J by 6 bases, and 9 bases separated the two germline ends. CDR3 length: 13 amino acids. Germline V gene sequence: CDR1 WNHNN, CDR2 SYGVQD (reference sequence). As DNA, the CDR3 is TGCGCCAGCAGTGAGTCGGGGGGTGCCGAGCAGTACTTC. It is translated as CASSESGGAEQYF.

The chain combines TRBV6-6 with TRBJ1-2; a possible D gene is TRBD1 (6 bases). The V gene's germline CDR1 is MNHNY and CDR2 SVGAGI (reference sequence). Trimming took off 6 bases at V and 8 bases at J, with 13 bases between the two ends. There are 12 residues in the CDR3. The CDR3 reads CASRPEGVGYTF. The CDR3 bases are TGTGCCAGCAGACCTGAGGGGGTAGGCTACACCTTC.

The CDR3 DNA reads as TGTGCCAGCAGCCAAGAGGGGGGAGGGTATGGCTACACCTTC. Its protein is CASSQEGGGYGYTF. The chain is built from TRBV4-2 and TRBJ1-2; D possibly corresponds to TRBD1 (5 bases). The germline gives CDR1 LGHNA, CDR2 YNFKEQ. The CDR3 contains 14 residues. The V end was cut by 0 bases, the J end by 5 bases, with 10 bases between.

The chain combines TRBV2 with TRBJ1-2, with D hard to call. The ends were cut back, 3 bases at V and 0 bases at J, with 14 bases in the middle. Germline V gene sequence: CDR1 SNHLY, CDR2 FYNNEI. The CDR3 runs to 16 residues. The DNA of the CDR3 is TGTGCCAGCAGTGAGTTGTCGGCAGGTTCTAACTATGGCTACACCTTC. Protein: CASSELSAGSNYGYTF.

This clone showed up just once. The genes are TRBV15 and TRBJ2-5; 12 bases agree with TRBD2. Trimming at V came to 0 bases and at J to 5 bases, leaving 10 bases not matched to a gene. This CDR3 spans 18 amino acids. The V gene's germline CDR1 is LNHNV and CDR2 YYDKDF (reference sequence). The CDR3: CATSRDYRLAGEFETQYF. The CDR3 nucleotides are TGTGCCACCAGCAGAGATTACCGACTAGCGGGAGAATTTGAGACCCAGTACTTC.

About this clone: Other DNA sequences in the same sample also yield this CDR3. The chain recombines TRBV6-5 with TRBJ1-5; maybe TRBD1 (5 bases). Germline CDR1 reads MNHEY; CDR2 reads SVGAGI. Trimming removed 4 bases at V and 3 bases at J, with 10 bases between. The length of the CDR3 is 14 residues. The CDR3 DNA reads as TGTGCCAGCAGTTTCGACAGACTCAATCAGCCCCAGCATTTT. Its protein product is CASSFDRLNQPQHF.

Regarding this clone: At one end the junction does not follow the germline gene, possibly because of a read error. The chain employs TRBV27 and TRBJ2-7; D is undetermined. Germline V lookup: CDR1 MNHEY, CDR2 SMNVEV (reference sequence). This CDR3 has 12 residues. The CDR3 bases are TGTACCAGCAGTCCCTATCCCTACGAGCAGTACTTC. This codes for CTSSPYPYEQYF.

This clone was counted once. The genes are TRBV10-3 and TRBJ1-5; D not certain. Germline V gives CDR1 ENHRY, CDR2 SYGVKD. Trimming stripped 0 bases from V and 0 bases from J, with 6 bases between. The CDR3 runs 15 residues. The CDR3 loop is CAISESSHSNQPQHF. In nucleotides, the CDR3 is TGTGCCATCAGTGAGTCCTCACATAGCAATCAGCCCCAGCATTTT.

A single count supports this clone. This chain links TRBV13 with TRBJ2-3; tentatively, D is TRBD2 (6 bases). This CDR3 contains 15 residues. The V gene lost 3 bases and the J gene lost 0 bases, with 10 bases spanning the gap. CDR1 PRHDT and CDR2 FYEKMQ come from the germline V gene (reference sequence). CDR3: CASSFRAGSTDTQYF. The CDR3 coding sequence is TGTGCCAGCAGCTTCCGAGCGGGTAGCACAGATACGCAGTATTTT.

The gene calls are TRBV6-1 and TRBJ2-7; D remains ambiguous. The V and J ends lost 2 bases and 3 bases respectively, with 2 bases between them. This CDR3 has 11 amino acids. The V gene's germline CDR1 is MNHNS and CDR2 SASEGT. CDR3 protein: CASSEYYEQYF. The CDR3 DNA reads TGTGCCAGCAGTGAATACTACGAGCAGTACTTC.

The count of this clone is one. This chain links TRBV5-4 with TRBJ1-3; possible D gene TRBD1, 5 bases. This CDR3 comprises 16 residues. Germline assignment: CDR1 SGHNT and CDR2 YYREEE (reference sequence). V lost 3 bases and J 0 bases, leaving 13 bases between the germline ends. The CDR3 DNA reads TGTGCCAGCAGCTCGAAGACAGCTAACTCTGGAAACACCATATATTTT. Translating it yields CASSSKTANSGNTIYF.

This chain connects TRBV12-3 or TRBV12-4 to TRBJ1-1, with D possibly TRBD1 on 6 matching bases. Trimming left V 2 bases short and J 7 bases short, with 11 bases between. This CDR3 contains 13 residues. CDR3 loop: CASSLTGLIEAFF. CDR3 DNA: TGTGCCAGCAGTTTAACAGGGTTGATTGAAGCTTTCTTT.

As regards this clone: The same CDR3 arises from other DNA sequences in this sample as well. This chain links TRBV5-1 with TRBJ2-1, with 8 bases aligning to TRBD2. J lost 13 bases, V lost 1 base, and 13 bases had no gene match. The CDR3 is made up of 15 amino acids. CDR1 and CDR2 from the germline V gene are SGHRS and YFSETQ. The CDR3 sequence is CASSLKAGGGVEQFF. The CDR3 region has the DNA TGCGCCAGCAGCTTGAAGGCGGGAGGAGGTGTTGAACAGTTCTTC.

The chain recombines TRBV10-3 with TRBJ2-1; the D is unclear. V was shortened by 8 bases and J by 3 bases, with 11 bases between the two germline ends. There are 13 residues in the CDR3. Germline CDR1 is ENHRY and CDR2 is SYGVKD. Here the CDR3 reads CAISFEIYNEQFF. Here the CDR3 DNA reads TGTGCCATCTCGTTCGAGATCTACAATGAGCAGTTCTTC.